This section outlines one T cell receptor beta chain sequence together with its context. The protocol was immunoSEQ multiplex PCR, while the TCRdb copy is restricted to in-frame clones and leaves out a portion. The sample lists some 80,000 clones, about 96% occurring once. This entry belongs to a study of technical replicates of blood from a few donors. The V gene's germline CDR1 is SGHRS and CDR2 YFSETQ. This CDR3 contains 13 residues. V shed 0 bases and J shed 0 bases, with 3 bases lying between them. The clonotype was recovered from a human donor in good health. This chain links TRBV5-1 with TRBJ1-1; the D is unclear. Specimen: T cells isolated from PBMCs. CDR3 nucleotides: TGCGCCAGCAGCTTGGAGCTGAACACTGAAGCTTTCTTT. The encoded protein is CASSLELNTEAFF.